The clone carrying this T cell receptor beta chain came up a few times. These data originate in a study of blood T cell repertoires in COVID-19. Study information: The United States, Italy and Spain were the sources of the acute and convalescent COVID-19 samples. From T cells, B-cell-depleted T cells, or PBMCs came the material, which was cDNA or gDNA.

Original data processing: Using reference gene primer amplification, nucleated cell counts were estimated. The data were produced by immunoSEQ multiplex PCR, yet TCRdb's version contains in-frame clones alone and is incomplete. V and J calls plus clone size are reproduced from that table; the DNA served to infer D and trimming. The sample gives about 130,000 clones, around 76% of which show up once; approximately 11% is in the top ten. Germline loops: CDR1 GTSNPN, CDR2 SVGIG (reference sequence). V lost 2 bases and J lost 7, with 9 bases in between. The CDR3 is 13 amino acids. This sequence originates from a human donor in a cohort sampled during active COVID-19. V usage is TRBV30 and J usage is TRBJ1-6; D remains ambiguous. What was sequenced was peripheral blood. CDR3 sequence (DNA): TGTGCCTGGAGTACCGGACTGAATTCACCCCTCCACTTT. The encoded protein is CAWSTGLNSPLHF.